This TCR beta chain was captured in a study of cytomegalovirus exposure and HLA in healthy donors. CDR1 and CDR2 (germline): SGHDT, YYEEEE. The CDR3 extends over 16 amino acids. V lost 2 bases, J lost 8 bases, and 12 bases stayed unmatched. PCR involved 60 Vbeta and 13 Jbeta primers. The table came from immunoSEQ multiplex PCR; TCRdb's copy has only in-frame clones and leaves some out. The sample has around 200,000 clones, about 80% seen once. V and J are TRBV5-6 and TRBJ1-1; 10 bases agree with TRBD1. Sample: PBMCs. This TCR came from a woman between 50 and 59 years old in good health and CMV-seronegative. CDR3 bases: TGTGCCAGCAGCTTAAGACAGGGGGCCGGAACGAAGGAAGCTTTCTTT. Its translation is CASSLRQGAGTKEAFF.